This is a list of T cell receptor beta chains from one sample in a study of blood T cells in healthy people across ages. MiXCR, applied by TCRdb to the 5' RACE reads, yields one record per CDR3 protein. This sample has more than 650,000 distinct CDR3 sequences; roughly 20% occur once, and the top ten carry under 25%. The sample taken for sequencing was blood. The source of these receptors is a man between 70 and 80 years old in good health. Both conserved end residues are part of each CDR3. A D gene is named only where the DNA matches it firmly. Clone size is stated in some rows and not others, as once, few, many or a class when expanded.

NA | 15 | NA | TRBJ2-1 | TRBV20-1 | TGCAGTGCTAGAGGCATAGGACCTCGGGGCAATGAGCAGTTCTTC | CSARGIGPRGNEQFF
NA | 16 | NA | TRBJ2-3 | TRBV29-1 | TGCAGCGTTGAAGATACGGGGCTAACGGTCGCAGATACGCAGTATTTT | CSVEDTGLTVADTQYF
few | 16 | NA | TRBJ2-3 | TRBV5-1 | TGCGCCAGCAGCTTGGAAGGTAGCGGAACCACAGATACGCAGTATTTT | CASSLEGSGTTDTQYF
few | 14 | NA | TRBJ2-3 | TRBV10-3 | TGTGCCATCAGAAGCGACCTAGGCGCAGATACGCAGTATTTT | CAIRSDLGADTQYF
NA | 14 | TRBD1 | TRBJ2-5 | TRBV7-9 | TGTGCCAGCAGCCGGGGACAGCCTCAAGAGACCCAGTACTTC | CASSRGQPQETQYF
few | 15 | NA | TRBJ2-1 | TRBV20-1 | TGCAGTGCTAATAGGGGCGGGTTACCCTACAATGAGCAGTTCTTC | CSANRGGLPYNEQFF
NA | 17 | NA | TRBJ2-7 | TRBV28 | TGTGCCAGCAGAGAGTCGGGTGCGGTAGGGCTCTCCTACGAGCAGTACTTC | CASRESGAVGLSYEQYF
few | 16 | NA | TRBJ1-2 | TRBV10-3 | TGTGCCATCAGTGAGTCGAGACTGAGGTCTAACTATGGCTACACCTTC | CAISESRLRSNYGYTF
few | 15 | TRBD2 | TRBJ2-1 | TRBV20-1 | TGCAGCCTCCACTCTAGCGGATACTCCTACAATGAGCAGTTCTTC | CSLHSSGYSYNEQFF
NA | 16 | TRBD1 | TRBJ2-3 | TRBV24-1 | TGTGCCACCAGTGATCGGGACAGAATTGACACAGATACGCAGTATTTT | CATSDRDRIDTDTQYF
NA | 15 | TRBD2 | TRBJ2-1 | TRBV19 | TGTGCCAGTAGTGAGTTCCGGGAGGAGCACAATGAGCAGTTCTTC | CASSEFREEHNEQFF
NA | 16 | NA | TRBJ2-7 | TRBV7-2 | TGTGCCAGCAGCCTAGGGCGCGGGGGCCATACCTACGAGCAGTACTTC | CASSLGRGGHTYEQYF
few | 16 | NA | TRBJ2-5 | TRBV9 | TGTGCCAGCAGCGCAGGGTGGACAGACCTCCGGGAGACCCAGTACTTC | CASSAGWTDLRETQYF
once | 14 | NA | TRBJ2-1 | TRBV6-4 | TGTGCCAGCAGTGAAGGGGTAGCTTCCAATGAGCAGTTCTTC | CASSEGVASNEQFF
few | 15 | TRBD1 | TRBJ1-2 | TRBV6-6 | TGTGCCAGCAGTTACCCGGGGACAGACCACTATGGCTACACCTTC | CASSYPGTDHYGYTF
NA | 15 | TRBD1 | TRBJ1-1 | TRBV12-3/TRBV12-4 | TGTGCCAGCAGTTGGACAGGGAAGTCCAACACTGAAGCTTTCTTT | CASSWTGKSNTEAFF
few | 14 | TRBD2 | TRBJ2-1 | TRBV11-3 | TGTGCCAGCAGCTTACTAGCGGGAGCTTTTGAGCAGTTCTTC | CASSLLAGAFEQFF
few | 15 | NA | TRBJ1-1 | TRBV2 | TGTGCCAGCGGCAGGGTGGGACTGGGCAACACTGAAGCTTTCTTT | CASGRVGLGNTEAFF
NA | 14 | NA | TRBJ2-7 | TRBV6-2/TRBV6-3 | TGTGCCAGCAGCCTCCAGCCGGAGACCTACGAGCAGTACTTC | CASSLQPETYEQYF
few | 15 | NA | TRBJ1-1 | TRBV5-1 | TGCGCCAGCAGCTTGGCCCCAGGGAAGAACACTGAAGCTTTCTTT | CASSLAPGKNTEAFF
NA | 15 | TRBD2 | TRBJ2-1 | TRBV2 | TGTGCCAGCAGTGAAGTAGCGGGGAGATACAATGAGCAGTTCTTC | CASSEVAGRYNEQFF
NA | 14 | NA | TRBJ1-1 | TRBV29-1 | TGCAGCGTTGAAGTAACAGGGAGGAACACTGAAGCTTTCTTT | CSVEVTGRNTEAFF
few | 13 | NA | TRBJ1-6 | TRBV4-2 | TGTGCCAGCAGCCAAGAAGGGAATTCACCCCTCCACTTT | CASSQEGNSPLHF
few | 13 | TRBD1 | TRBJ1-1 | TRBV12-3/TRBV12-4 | TGTGCCAGCAGTTTTAGAAACAGGGGTGAAGCTTTCTTT | CASSFRNRGEAFF
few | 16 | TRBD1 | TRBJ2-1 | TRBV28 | TGTGCCAGCAGGGCTACCCAGGGGGACTCCTACAATGAGCAGTTCTTC | CASRATQGDSYNEQFF
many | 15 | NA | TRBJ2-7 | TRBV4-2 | TGTGCCAGCAGCCAAGTGGAGGGGGCTCAGTACGAGCAGTACTTC | CASSQVEGAQYEQYF
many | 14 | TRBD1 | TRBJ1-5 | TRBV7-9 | TGTGCCAGCAGCCCCGGGACAGGGTACCAGCCCCAGCATTTT | CASSPGTGYQPQHF
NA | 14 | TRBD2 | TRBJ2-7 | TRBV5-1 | TGCGCCAGCAGCTTGACTAGCGACCCTTACGAGCAGTACTTC | CASSLTSDPYEQYF
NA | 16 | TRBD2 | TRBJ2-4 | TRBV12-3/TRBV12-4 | TGTGCCAGCAGTCTCTTAGTGGGGGGGGTTGGAAACATTCAGTACTTC | CASSLLVGGVGNIQYF
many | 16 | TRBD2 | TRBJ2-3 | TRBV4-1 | TGCGCCAGCAGCCAAGAGTCCAGCGGGGGCACAGATACGCAGTATTTT | CASSQESSGGTDTQYF
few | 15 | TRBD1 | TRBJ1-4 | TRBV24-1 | TGTGCCACCCCGGGACAGCTGACAACTAATGAAAAACTGTTTTTT | CATPGQLTTNEKLFF
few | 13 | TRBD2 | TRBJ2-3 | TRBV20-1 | TGCAGTGCTTACCTAGCGGGGGGGTATACGCAGTATTTT | CSAYLAGGYTQYF
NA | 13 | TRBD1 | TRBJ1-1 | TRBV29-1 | TGCAGCGGTTTGACAGGGGAAAGGACTGAAGCTTTCTTT | CSGLTGERTEAFF
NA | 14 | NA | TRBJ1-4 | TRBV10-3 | TGTGCCATCAGTGAGTCGGTACAGCTAGAAAAACTGTTTTTT | CAISESVQLEKLFF
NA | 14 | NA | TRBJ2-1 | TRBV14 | TGTGCCAGCAGCCAATTGGGTGGGAGGATTGAGCAGTTCTTC | CASSQLGGRIEQFF
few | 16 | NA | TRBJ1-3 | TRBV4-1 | TGCGCCAGCAGCCAAGTTGACAGACTATCTGGAAACACCATATATTTT | CASSQVDRLSGNTIYF
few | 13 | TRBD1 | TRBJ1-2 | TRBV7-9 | TGTGCCAGCAGGATGGGACAGGACTATGGCTACACCTTC | CASRMGQDYGYTF
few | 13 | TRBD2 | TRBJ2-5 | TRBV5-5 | TGTGCCAGCTCCGGGAGGGTTCAAGAGACCCAGTACTTC | CASSGRVQETQYF
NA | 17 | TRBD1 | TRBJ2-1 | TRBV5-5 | TGTGCCAGTAGGACAGGGGCCACGGATCTTCTTCACAATGAGCAGTTCTTC | CASRTGATDLLHNEQFF